This T cell receptor beta chain was captured in a study of cytomegalovirus exposure and HLA in healthy donors. In the PCR, 60 Vbeta and 13 Jbeta primers were used. The repertoire was sequenced with immunoSEQ multiplex PCR; TCRdb's copy has only in-frame clones and lacks some. This table holds 150,000 to 200,000 clones, roughly 70% found once. This clone was seen more than once but under ten times. No antigen is known for it. General observations from the study: Overall, approximately 150 TCR beta chains were annotated as cytomegalovirus-associated. In an earlier analysis, about 87% or about 30%: the productive usage of most TCR beta V segments. V- and J-gene trimming of TCR beta was linked (in a later analysis) to a missense DCLRE1C variant. Rates of TCR association differed by HLA locus in a later analysis, with DRB1 highest and HLA-C lowest.

The length of the CDR3 is 19 residues. The germline gives CDR1 SNHLY, CDR2 FYNNEI. V lost 5 bases to trimming and J lost 5 bases; unmatched junction nucleotides: 19. The sample was PBMCs. The gene calls are TRBV2 and TRBJ2-5; the match to TRBD2 covers 11 bases. The clonotype originates from a woman between 40 and 50 years old in good health and CMV-seropositive. Here the CDR3 DNA reads TGTGCCAGCAGTTTTACACAGGGGGCGGCGGGACTAGCGGCGGAGACCCAGTACTTC. This sequence encodes CASSFTQGAAGLAAETQYF.